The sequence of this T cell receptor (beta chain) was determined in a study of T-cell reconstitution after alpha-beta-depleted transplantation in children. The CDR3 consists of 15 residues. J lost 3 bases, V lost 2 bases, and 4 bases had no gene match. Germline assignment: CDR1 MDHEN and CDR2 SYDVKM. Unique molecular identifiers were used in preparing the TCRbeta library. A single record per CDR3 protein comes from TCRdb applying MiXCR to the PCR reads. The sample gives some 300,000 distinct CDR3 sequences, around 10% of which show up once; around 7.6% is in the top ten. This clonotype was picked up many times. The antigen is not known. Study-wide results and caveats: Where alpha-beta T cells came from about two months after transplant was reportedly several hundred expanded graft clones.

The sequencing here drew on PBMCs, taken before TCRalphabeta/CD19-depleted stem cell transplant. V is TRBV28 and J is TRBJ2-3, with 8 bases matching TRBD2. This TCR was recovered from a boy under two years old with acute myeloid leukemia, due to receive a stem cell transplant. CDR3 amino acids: CASSLVGRATDTQYF. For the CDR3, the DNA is TGTGCCAGCAGTTTAGTCGGGAGGGCGACAGATACGCAGTATTTT.